A single count supports the clone carrying this T cell receptor (beta chain). Antigen specificity is unknown. Libraries were prepared by immunoSEQ multiplex PCR; TCRdb keeps only in-frame clonotypes and omits some of them. The table lists roughly 65,000 clones, 91% of them singletons. These data belong to a study of cytomegalovirus exposure and HLA in healthy donors. Study-wide results and limits: Researchers catalogued under 200 TCR beta chains as cytomegalovirus-associated. A few CMV-associated chains proved CMV antigen-specific in vitro. Across donors, most TCRs were seen rarely, yet some public ones were widespread.

The donors formed part of the 120-subject validation cohort, distinct from the roughly 640-subject first cohort. Per the germline V gene, CDR1 is SGHDN and CDR2 is FVKESK. With 4 bases removed from V and 1 base from J, the gap between germline ends came to 16 bases. This CDR3 is built from 16 residues. This sequence joins TRBV14 and TRBJ1-1; no clear D gene. The material sequenced was PBMCs. The sequence was collected from a man between 18 and 35 years old in good health and CMV-seronegative. This CDR3 reads CASSPLAGDRNTEAFF. The CDR3 nucleotides read TGTGCCAGCAGCCCGCTCGCGGGAGATAGGAACACTGAAGCTTTCTTT.